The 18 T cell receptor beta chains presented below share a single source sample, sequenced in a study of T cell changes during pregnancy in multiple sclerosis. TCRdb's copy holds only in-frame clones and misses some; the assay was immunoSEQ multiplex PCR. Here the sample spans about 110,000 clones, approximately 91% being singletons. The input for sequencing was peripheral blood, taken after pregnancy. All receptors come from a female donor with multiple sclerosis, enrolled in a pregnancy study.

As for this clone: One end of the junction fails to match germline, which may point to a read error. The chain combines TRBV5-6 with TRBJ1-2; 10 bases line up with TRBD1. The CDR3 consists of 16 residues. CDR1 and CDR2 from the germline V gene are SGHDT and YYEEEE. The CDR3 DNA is TGTGCCAGCAGCTTGGGACAGGGGGCCAGAGACTACGGCTACACCTTC. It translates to CASSLGQGARDYGYTF. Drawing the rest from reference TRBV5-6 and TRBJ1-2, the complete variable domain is DAGVTQSPTHLIKTRGQQVTLRCSPKSGHDTVSWYQQALGQGPQFIFQYYEEEERQRGNFPDRFSGHQFPNYSSELNVNALLLGDSALYLCASSLGQGARDYGYTFGSGTRLTVV.

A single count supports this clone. In nucleotides, the CDR3 is TGTGCCAGTAGTATCGGGTGGGGGGATCAGCCCCAGCATTTT. This translates into CASSIGWGDQPQHF. This chain links TRBV19 with TRBJ1-5, with a weak D call TRBD1 (5 bases). Germline V gives CDR1 LNHDA, CDR2 SQIVND (reference sequence). The ends were cut back, 3 bases at V and 5 bases at J, with 11 bases in the middle. The CDR3 has 14 amino acids.

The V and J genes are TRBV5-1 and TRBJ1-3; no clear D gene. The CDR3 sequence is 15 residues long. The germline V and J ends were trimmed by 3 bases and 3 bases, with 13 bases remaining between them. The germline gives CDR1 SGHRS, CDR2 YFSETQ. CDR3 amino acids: CASSSDDIRGNTIYF. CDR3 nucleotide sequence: TGCGCCAGCAGCTCAGATGACATTCGTGGAAACACCATATATTTT. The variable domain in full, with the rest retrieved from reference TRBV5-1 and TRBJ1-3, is KAGVTQTPRYLIKTRGQQVTLSCSPISGHRSVSWYQQTPGQGLQFLFEYFSETQRNKGNFPGRFSGRQFSNSRSEMNVSTLELGDSALYLCASSSDDIRGNTIYFGEGSWLTVV.

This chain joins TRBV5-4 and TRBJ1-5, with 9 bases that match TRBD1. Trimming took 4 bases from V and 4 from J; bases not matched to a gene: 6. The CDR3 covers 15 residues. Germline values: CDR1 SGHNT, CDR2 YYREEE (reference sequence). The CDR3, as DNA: TGTGCCAGCAGCCCGGACAGGGGTGAAAATCAGCCCCAGCATTTT. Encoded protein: CASSPDRGENQPQHF.

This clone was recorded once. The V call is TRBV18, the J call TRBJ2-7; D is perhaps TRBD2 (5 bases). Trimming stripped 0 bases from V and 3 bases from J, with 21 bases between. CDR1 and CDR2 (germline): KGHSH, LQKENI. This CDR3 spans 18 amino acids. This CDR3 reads CASSPPPATRLHYYEQYF. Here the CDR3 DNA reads TGTGCCAGCTCACCACCGCCGGCCACGCGACTACACTACTACGAGCAGTACTTC.

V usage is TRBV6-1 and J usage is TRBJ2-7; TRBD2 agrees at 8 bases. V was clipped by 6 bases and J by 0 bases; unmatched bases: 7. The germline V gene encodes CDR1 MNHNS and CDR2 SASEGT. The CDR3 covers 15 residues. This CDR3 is CASSYLSGNSYEQYF. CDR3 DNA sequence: TGTGCCAGCAGCTACCTTAGCGGGAACTCCTACGAGCAGTACTTC.

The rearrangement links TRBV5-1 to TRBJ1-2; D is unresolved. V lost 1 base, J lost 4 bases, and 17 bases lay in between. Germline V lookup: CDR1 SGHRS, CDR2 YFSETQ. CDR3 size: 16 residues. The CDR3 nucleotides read TGCGCCAGCAGCTTGAGTTTCACAGAAACCCCCTATGGCTACACCTTC. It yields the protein CASSLSFTETPYGYTF.

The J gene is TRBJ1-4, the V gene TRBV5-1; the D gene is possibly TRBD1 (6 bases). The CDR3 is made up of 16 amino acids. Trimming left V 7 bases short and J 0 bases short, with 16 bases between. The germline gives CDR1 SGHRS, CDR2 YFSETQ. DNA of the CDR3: TGCGCCAGCTCTCCAGGGGTAGTCGCAACTAATGAAAAACTGTTTTTT. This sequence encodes CASSPGVVATNEKLFF.

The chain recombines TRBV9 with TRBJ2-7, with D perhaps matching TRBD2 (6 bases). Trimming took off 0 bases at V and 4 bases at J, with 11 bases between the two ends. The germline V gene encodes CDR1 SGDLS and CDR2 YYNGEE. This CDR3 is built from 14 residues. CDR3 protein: CASSVEGDFYEQYF. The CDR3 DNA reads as TGTGCCAGCAGCGTAGAAGGGGACTTTTACGAGCAGTACTTC.

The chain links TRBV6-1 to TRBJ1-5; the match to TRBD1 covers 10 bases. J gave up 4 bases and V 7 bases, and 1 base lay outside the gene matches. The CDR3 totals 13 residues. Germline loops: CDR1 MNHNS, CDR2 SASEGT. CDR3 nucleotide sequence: TGTGCCAGCAAGGACAGGGGGAATCAGCCCCAGCATTTT. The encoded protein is CASKDRGNQPQHF.

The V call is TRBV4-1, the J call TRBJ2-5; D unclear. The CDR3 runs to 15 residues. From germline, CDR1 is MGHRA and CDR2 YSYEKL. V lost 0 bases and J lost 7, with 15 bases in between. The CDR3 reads CASSQDDGQAGTQYF. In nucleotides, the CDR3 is TGCGCCAGCAGCCAAGATGATGGTCAGGCCGGGACCCAGTACTTC.

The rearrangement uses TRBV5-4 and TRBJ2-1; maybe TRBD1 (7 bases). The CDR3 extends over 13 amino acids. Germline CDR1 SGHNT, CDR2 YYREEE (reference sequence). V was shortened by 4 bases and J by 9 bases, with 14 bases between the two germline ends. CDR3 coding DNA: TGTGCCAGCAGCGGCGGGACAGTGGGTGAGCAGTTCTTC. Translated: CASSGGTVGEQFF.

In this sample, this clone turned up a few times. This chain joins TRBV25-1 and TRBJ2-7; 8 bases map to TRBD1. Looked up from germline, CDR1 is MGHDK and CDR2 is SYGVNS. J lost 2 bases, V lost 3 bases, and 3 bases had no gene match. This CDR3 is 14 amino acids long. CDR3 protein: CASSDRGPTYEQYF. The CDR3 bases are TGTGCCAGCAGTGACAGGGGGCCTACCTACGAGCAGTACTTC.

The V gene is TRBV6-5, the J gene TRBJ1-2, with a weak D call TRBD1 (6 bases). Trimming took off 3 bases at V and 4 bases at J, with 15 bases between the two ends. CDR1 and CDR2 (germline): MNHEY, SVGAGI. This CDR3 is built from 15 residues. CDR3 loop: CASSYSWGPGYGYTF. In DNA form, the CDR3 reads TGTGCCAGCAGTTATTCCTGGGGGCCGGGCTATGGCTACACCTTC.

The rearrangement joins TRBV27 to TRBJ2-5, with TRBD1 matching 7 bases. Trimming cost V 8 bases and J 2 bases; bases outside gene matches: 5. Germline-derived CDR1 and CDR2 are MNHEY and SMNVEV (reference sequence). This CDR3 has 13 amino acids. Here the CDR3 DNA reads TGTGCCAGCCGGGACAGCCGACAAGAGACCCAGTACTTC. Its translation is CASRDSRQETQYF.

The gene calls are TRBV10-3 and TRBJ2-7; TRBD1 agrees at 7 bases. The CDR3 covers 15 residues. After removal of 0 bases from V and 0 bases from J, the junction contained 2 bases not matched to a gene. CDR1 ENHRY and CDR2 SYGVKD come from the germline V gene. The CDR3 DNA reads TGTGCCATCAGTGAGTCGGGGACAGCCTCCTACGAGCAGTACTTC. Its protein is CAISESGTASYEQYF.

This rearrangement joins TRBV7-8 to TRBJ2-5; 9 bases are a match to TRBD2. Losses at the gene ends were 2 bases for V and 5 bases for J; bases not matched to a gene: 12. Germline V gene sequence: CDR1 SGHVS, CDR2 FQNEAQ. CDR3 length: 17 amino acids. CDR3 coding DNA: TGTGCCAGCAGCTTATCAGGGGCTAGCGGGGTAGGCGAGACCCAGTACTTC. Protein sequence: CASSLSGASGVGETQYF.

The CDR3 sequence is CATSRDSVQPQHF. The CDR3 DNA reads TGTGCCACCAGCAGAGATTCAGTTCAGCCCCAGCATTTT. The gene calls are TRBV15 and TRBJ1-5; D unclear. This CDR3 is built from 13 residues. V lost 0 bases and J lost 6, with 6 bases in between. The germline CDR1 and CDR2 sequences are LNHNV and YYDKDF (reference sequence).